The 8 T cell receptor beta chains in this list originate from one sample, sequenced in a study of T cells in Graves' hyperthyroidism and ophthalmopathy. Amplification yielded TCR beta CDR3 regions, with RNA transcripts as the source. Carried out on the TCR CDR3, a first-round RT-PCR used the HTBI primer set. In TCRdb, the multiplex PCR reads were re-called with MiXCR into one record per CDR3 protein. This table has around 350,000 distinct CDR3 sequences, around a quarter appearing once. The sequencing sample was made of blood. Receptor source: a man aged 45 to 65 with Graves' hyperthyroidism.

The genes are TRBV13 and TRBJ1-2; 7 nucleotides agree with TRBD1. This CDR3 is 16 amino acids long. Trimming took 0 bases from V and 5 from J; bases not matched to a gene: 9. The germline V gene has CDR1 PRHDT and CDR2 FYEKMQ (reference sequence). For the CDR3, the DNA is TGTGCCAGCAGCTTAGGCGGGCAGGGGGTCGGGTATGGCTACACCTTC. Translated, it gives CASSLGGQGVGYGYTF. The entire variable domain, with the rest obtained from reference TRBV13 and TRBJ1-2, is as follows: AAGVIQSPRHLIKEKRETATLKCYPIPRHDTVYWYQQGPGQDPQFLISFYEKMQSDKGSIPDRFSAQQFSDYHSELNMSSLELGDSALYFCASSLGGQGVGYGYTFGSGTRLTVV.

This clonotype was seen just once. At one of its ends the junction is not consistent with the germline gene, which may arise from a read error. This chain links TRBV18 with TRBJ1-2; 7 bases are shared with TRBD1. The CDR3 is made up of 15 amino acids. Germline V lookup: CDR1 KGHSH, CDR2 LQKENI. The CDR3 nucleotides are TGTACCAGCTCAATCGGGACAGCCGTTGACTATGGCTACACCTTC. It translates to CTSSIGTAVDYGYTF.

This chain uses TRBV5-1 with TRBJ2-1, with a weak D call TRBD2 (5 bases). CDR1 is SGHRS, CDR2 YFSETQ, per germline. CDR3 length: 16 residues. V lost 1 base and J lost 0, with 11 bases in between. CDR3: CASSLRVGSSYNEQFF. For the CDR3, the DNA is TGCGCCAGCAGCTTGAGGGTGGGGAGCTCCTACAATGAGCAGTTCTTC. Full variable domain (missing parts from reference TRBV5-1 and TRBJ2-1): KAGVTQTPRYLIKTRGQQVTLSCSPISGHRSVSWYQQTPGQGLQFLFEYFSETQRNKGNFPGRFSGRQFSNSRSEMNVSTLELGDSALYLCASSLRVGSSYNEQFFGPGTRLTVL.

The rearrangement links TRBV11-2 to TRBJ2-1; D is perhaps TRBD1 (6 bases). CDR3 length: 15 amino acids. The germline V and J ends were trimmed by 4 bases and 5 bases, with 15 bases remaining between them. Germline-derived CDR1 and CDR2 are SGHAT and FQNNGV. The CDR3, as DNA: TGTGCCAGCAGCTCGCAACCAGGGGCAGACAATGAGCAGTTCTTC. Its protein product is CASSSQPGADNEQFF.

This chain joins TRBV20-1 and TRBJ1-4; TRBD1 matches at 10 bases. Germline trimming cut 5 bases from V and 8 bases from J; bases unmatched to any gene: 2. Per the germline V gene, CDR1 is DFQATT and CDR2 is SNEGSKA (reference sequence). This CDR3 is built from 12 residues. Written as DNA, the CDR3 is TGCAGTGCTTGGACAGGGGGAGAAAAACTGTTTTTT. Residues: CSAWTGGEKLFF.

The rearrangement joins TRBV6-5 to TRBJ2-2; 10 nucleotides match TRBD2. Germline values: CDR1 MNHEY, CDR2 SVGAGI. V was clipped by 2 bases and J by 5 bases; unmatched bases: 5. CDR3 size: 16 residues. The CDR3 region is CASSYLAGVNTGELFF. CDR3 nucleotides: TGTGCCAGCAGTTACCTAGCGGGAGTAAATACCGGGGAGCTGTTTTTT.

This chain joins TRBV6-1 and TRBJ1-6; no clear D gene. V dropped 0 bases and J dropped 10 bases, with 16 bases sitting between them. Germline V gene lookup returns CDR1 MNHNS and CDR2 SASEGT. The CDR3 extends over 16 amino acids. The CDR3 loop reads CASSEAWSSLRSPLHF. CDR3 DNA sequence: TGTGCCAGCAGTGAAGCTTGGTCTTCTTTAAGGTCACCCCTCCACTTT.

J is TRBJ1-4 and V is TRBV3-1; TRBD1 matches at 9 bases. CDR1 LGHDT and CDR2 YNNKEL come from the germline V gene (reference sequence). This CDR3 has 16 residues. V was pared by 4 bases and J by 5 bases, with 8 bases of the junction left unmatched. As DNA, the CDR3 is TGTGCCAGCAGCCGGGGACAGGGTAGGGGAAATGAAAAACTGTTTTTT. Translating it yields CASSRGQGRGNEKLFF.